The T cell receptor (beta chain) described here comes from a study of response to subunit inactivated influenza vaccine. With 3 bases clipped from V and 4 bases from J, the junction kept 5 bases outside the gene matches. There are 15 residues in the CDR3. TCRdb processed the RT-PCR reads anew with MiXCR; each CDR3 protein has one entry. The sample has 650,000 to 700,000 distinct CDR3 sequences, around a sixth seen once. This specimen was PBMCs from blood, taken 11 to 12 days after vaccination. The chain employs TRBV12-3 or TRBV12-4 and TRBJ2-2; 7 bases agree with TRBD2. This receptor was identified in a man between 50 and 59 years old who received an inactivated influenza vaccine. CDR3 nucleotides: TGTGCCAGCAGTTTTAGGGCGGGAGCCACCGGGGAGCTGTTTTTT. Its translation is CASSFRAGATGELFF.